What follows are 32 T cell receptor beta chains derived from one specimen sequenced in a study of CD8 T cell repertoires and HIV-1 epitope variants. Produced via immunoSEQ multiplex PCR; TCRdb's table is partial and in-frame only. The sample holds 5,500 to 7,000 clones, under 70% seen once. No antigen has been identified for these receptors. The sequenced sample consisted of cultured CD8+ T cells derived from PBMCs. Every receptor here comes from a male donor with HIV.

V usage is TRBV6-5 and J usage is TRBJ2-7, with 10 bases lining up with TRBD2. The length of the CDR3 is 14 residues. V dropped 6 bases and J dropped 2; count of bases not matched to a gene: 4. Germline loops: CDR1 MNHEY, CDR2 SVGAGI. CDR3 sequence: CASRDGTSAYEQYF. For the CDR3, the DNA is TGTGCCAGCAGGGATGGGACTAGCGCCTACGAGCAGTACTTC.

This clone was detected only once. This sequence joins TRBV19 and TRBJ2-3; D unclear. Germline-derived CDR1 and CDR2 are LNHDA and SQIVND (reference sequence). CDR3 length equals 12 residues. V dropped 6 bases and J dropped 6 bases, with 10 bases sitting between them. In DNA form, the CDR3 reads TGTGCCAGTAGCTGGTCGTCGGATACGCAGTATTTT. Translation gives CASSWSSDTQYF.

This clone showed up just a few times. The chain is built from TRBV7-9 and TRBJ2-7; 11 bases agree with TRBD2. The CDR3 extends over 15 amino acids. Germline V lookup: CDR1 SEHNR, CDR2 FQNEAQ (reference sequence). The V and J ends lost 5 bases and 2 bases, in that order; junction bases with no gene match: 5. The CDR3 is CASSPTSGSPYEQYF. CDR3 nucleotide sequence: TGTGCCAGCAGCCCAACTAGCGGGAGTCCCTACGAGCAGTACTTC.

Sample share makes this clone large. The chain combines TRBV10-3 with TRBJ1-1; no reliable D call. Trimming stripped 8 bases from V and 5 bases from J, with 21 bases between. CDR1 and CDR2 (germline): ENHRY, SYGVKD. The length of the CDR3 is 15 residues. This chain's CDR3 is CAILDPFSPWTEAFF. The CDR3 DNA reads TGTGCCATCCTGGACCCTTTCTCGCCGTGGACTGAAGCTTTCTTT.

The V and J genes are TRBV10-1 and TRBJ2-7; 11 bases agree with TRBD2. The ends lost 3 bases at V and 0 bases at J; junction bases unmatched: 1. The CDR3 is made up of 15 amino acids. Germline V gives CDR1 WNHNN, CDR2 SYGVQD (reference sequence). The CDR3 bases are TGCGCCAGCAGTGAACTAGCGGGAGTCTCCTACGAGCAGTACTTC. It translates to CASSELAGVSYEQYF.

The V call is TRBV29-1, the J call TRBJ2-7; D is possibly TRBD2 (5 bases). The CDR3 spans 12 residues. The V and J ends lost 3 bases and 5 bases respectively, with 11 bases between them. Germline V gene data show CDR1 as SQVTM and CDR2 as ANQGSEA. In DNA form, the CDR3 reads TGCAGCGTTGAGCCTACTAGAGACGAGCAGTACTTC. Translation: CSVEPTRDEQYF.

CDR3 protein: CASSIHPRTDEQYF. The CDR3 DNA follows: TGTGCCAGTAGTATACACCCTCGGACAGACGAGCAGTACTTC. The V call is TRBV19, the J call TRBJ2-7, with D perhaps TRBD1 (6 bases). Trimming stripped 2 bases from V and 5 bases from J, with 13 bases between. The CDR3 is 14 amino acids. The germline V gene has CDR1 LNHDA and CDR2 SQIVND (reference sequence).

By frequency in the sample, this clone is large. The chain is built from TRBV5-6 and TRBJ2-7, with a weak D call TRBD1 (5 bases). The CDR3 covers 14 residues. Germline-derived CDR1 and CDR2 are SGHDT and YYEEEE. V lost 4 bases and J lost 2, with 13 bases in between. CDR3 residues: CASSDSTVTYEQYF. In nucleotides, the CDR3 is TGTGCCAGCAGCGACTCGACAGTTACCTACGAGCAGTACTTC.

The V call is TRBV11-3, the J call TRBJ2-2, with 9 bases aligning to TRBD1. The J segment lost 6 bases and the V segment lost 3 bases, leaving 11 bases of the junction unmatched. CDR1 and CDR2 from the germline V gene are SGHNT and YENEEA. This CDR3 region has 17 residues. The CDR3 protein is CASSFAPGQGDAGELFF. The DNA of the CDR3 is TGTGCCAGCAGCTTCGCCCCGGGACAGGGAGATGCCGGGGAGCTGTTTTTT.

This chain links TRBV19 with TRBJ2-3; D remains ambiguous. This CDR3 contains 14 residues. Trimming took off 2 bases at V and 6 bases at J, with 12 bases between the two ends. The V gene's germline CDR1 is LNHDA and CDR2 SQIVND (reference sequence). The CDR3 loop reads CASSISFGWDTQYF. The DNA for the CDR3 is TGTGCCAGTAGTATATCTTTTGGGTGGGATACGCAGTATTTT.

The chain combines TRBV4-2 with TRBJ2-1; 9 positions agree with TRBD1. With 4 bases clipped from V and 6 bases from J, the junction kept 4 bases outside the gene matches. This CDR3 comprises 14 residues. In germline, CDR1 is LGHNA, CDR2 YNFKEQ. CDR3 sequence reads: CASSPGTGINEQFF. The DNA for the CDR3 is TGTGCCAGCAGCCCCGGGACAGGGATCAATGAGCAGTTCTTC.

V usage is TRBV11-1 and J usage is TRBJ2-1, with D unclear. This CDR3 spans 12 amino acids. The V end was cut by 2 bases, the J end by 7 bases, with 6 bases between. Germline V gene sequence: CDR1 SGHAT, CDR2 FQDESV (reference sequence). The CDR3 loop is CASSLSGNEQFF. In nucleotides, the CDR3 is TGTGCCAGCAGCTTATCGGGTAATGAGCAGTTCTTC.

This clone has a handful of counts. The genes are TRBV6-1 and TRBJ1-2; 9 bases are a match to TRBD1. The V segment lost 4 bases and the J segment 2 bases; nucleotides outside the gene matches: 8. Looked up from germline, CDR1 is MNHNS and CDR2 is SASEGT. The CDR3 sequence is 16 residues long. In nucleotides, the CDR3 is TGTGCCAGCAGTGTTGAACAGGGGGCAACCAACTATGGCTACACCTTC. Translating it yields CASSVEQGATNYGYTF.

This clone was counted between two and nine times. The chain couples TRBV7-8 to TRBJ1-2; TRBD1 is a possible D gene (5 bases). The CDR3 covers 15 residues. CDR1 and CDR2 (germline): SGHVS, FQNEAQ. Trimming stripped 5 bases from V and 0 bases from J, with 13 bases between. CDR3 amino acids: CASSDNRISNYGYTF. The CDR3 DNA follows: TGTGCCAGCAGCGATAACAGGATTTCTAACTATGGCTACACCTTC.

This clone appeared a few times. The chain couples TRBV6-6 to TRBJ1-5; TRBD1 aligns across 7 bases. There are 15 residues in the CDR3. V shed 0 bases and J 8 bases; nucleotides not matched to a gene: 7. Germline V gives CDR1 MNHNY, CDR2 SVGAGI (reference sequence). The CDR3 here is CASSYSRQGNEPQHF. The CDR3 region has the DNA TGTGCCAGCAGTTACTCGCGACAGGGTAATGAGCCCCAGCATTTT.

The CDR3 DNA reads as TGTGCCAGCAGTTACGGGGGGGGCGAGCAGTACTTC. Amino acid sequence: CASSYGGGEQYF. V usage is TRBV6-5 and J usage is TRBJ2-7; 7 bases map to TRBD2. This CDR3 contains 12 residues. Germline V gene sequence: CDR1 MNHEY, CDR2 SVGAGI. The junction had 1 base not matched to a gene; V was cut back by 2 bases and J by 6 bases.

By sample fraction, this clone is medium-sized. CDR3 protein: CASSIAGDSLYEQYF. The CDR3 DNA sequence: TGTGCCAGTAGTATAGCGGGGGACAGCCTCTACGAGCAGTACTTC. This chain links TRBV19 with TRBJ2-7, with D possibly TRBD1 on 7 matching bases. Per germline, CDR1 LNHDA and CDR2 SQIVND (reference sequence). The CDR3 sequence is 15 residues long. V lost 1 base and J 3 bases, leaving 13 bases between the germline ends.

This clone was recorded a few times. J is TRBJ2-3 and V is TRBV4-1; TRBD1 might be the D (6 bases). Germline CDR1 is MGHRA and CDR2 is YSYEKL. CDR3 length equals 14 residues. Trimming shortened V by 1 base and J by 5 bases, and 10 bases separated the two germline ends. CDR3 amino acids: CASSQATGLDTQYF. The CDR3 DNA follows: TGCGCCAGCAGCCAAGCTACAGGGTTAGATACGCAGTATTTT.

The gene calls are TRBV15 and TRBJ2-1, with 8 bases lining up with TRBD1. The CDR3 length is 16 residues. Trimming cost V 4 bases and J 5 bases; bases outside gene matches: 10. Germline loops: CDR1 LNHNV, CDR2 YYDKDF (reference sequence). The CDR3 DNA is TGTGCCACCAGCATTACGACAGGGGTTGTGGACAATGAGCAGTTCTTC. Translated: CATSITTGVVDNEQFF.

The genes are TRBV18 and TRBJ2-7, with 14 bases fitting TRBD2. Germline-derived CDR1 and CDR2 are KGHSH and LQKENI. The CDR3 length is 17 residues. Trimming cost V 1 base and J 4 bases; bases outside gene matches: 6. For the CDR3, the DNA is TGTGCCAGCTCACCACGACTAGCGGGAGGGCCGCTATACGAGCAGTACTTC. This sequence encodes CASSPRLAGGPLYEQYF.

This chain links TRBV7-9 with TRBJ2-1; unclear D gene. This CDR3 region has 12 residues. Trimming took 3 bases from V and 9 from J, leaving 9 bases between them. CDR1 is SEHNR and CDR2 is FQNEAQ in the germline V gene (reference sequence). CDR3 amino acids: CASSFPMTEQFF. The DNA for the CDR3 is TGTGCCAGCAGCTTTCCAATGACTGAGCAGTTCTTC.

This clone was detected a few times. The V call is TRBV6-5, the J call TRBJ2-7; D is tentatively TRBD1 or TRBD2 (5 bases each). Germline values: CDR1 MNHEY, CDR2 SVGAGI. Trimming cost V 5 bases and J 5 bases, with 16 bases left between them. The CDR3 is 14 residues long. The CDR3 nucleotides are TGTGCCAGCAGTCCGGGACCCACCGGGAACGAGCAGTACTTC. Amino acid sequence: CASSPGPTGNEQYF.

The rearrangement links TRBV9 to TRBJ1-1; the D is unclear. Deletions cut 0 bases from V and 6 bases from J, with 12 bases between. CDR3 length: 14 residues. Germline-derived CDR1 and CDR2 are SGDLS and YYNGEE. CDR3 residues: CASSVGPTTAEAFF. The CDR3 coding sequence is TGTGCCAGCAGCGTAGGGCCAACCACAGCTGAAGCTTTCTTT.

This sequence joins TRBV6-5 and TRBJ2-2; D perhaps matches TRBD2 (6 bases). CDR3 length: 15 residues. Germline V CDR1 and CDR2: MNHEY, SVGAGI. The ends were cut back, 5 bases at V and 6 bases at J, with 16 bases in the middle. The CDR3 reads CASSPPTSGAGELFF. The CDR3 coding sequence is TGTGCCAGCAGTCCCCCGACTAGTGGGGCCGGGGAGCTGTTTTTT.

This chain connects TRBV28 to TRBJ2-4, with D tentatively TRBD1 or TRBD2 (5 bases each). CDR1 MDHEN and CDR2 SYDVKM come from the germline V gene. The CDR3 runs to 16 residues. V was clipped by 2 bases and J by 1 base, with 12 bases between them. The CDR3 nucleotides read TGTGCCAGCAGTTTACTCGAGGGGTCGGCCAAAAACATTCAGTACTTC. It yields the protein CASSLLEGSAKNIQYF.

The J gene is TRBJ1-5, the V gene TRBV6-5, with a weak D call TRBD1 (6 bases). CDR3 size: 13 residues. Trimming shortened V by 9 bases and J by 3 bases, and 12 bases separated the two germline ends. Germline V CDR1 and CDR2: MNHEY, SVGAGI. The CDR3 coding sequence is TGTGCCAGTAGGGGGGGCTTCAATCAGCCCCAGCATTTT. This encodes CASRGGFNQPQHF.

The table lists this clone with a few counts. The chain is built from TRBV7-2 and TRBJ2-7; maybe TRBD2 (6 bases). Trimming left V 2 bases short and J 0 bases short, with 11 bases between. Germline V CDR1 and CDR2: SGHTA, FQGNSA. The length of the CDR3 is 15 residues. For the CDR3, the DNA is TGTGCCAGCAGCTTAACCCGGGACTCCTCCTACGAGCAGTACTTC. This sequence encodes CASSLTRDSSYEQYF.

This sequence joins TRBV9 and TRBJ2-7; 7 bases align to TRBD1. V lost 2 bases, J lost 3 bases, and 5 bases stayed unmatched. The germline gives CDR1 SGDLS, CDR2 YYNGEE. The CDR3 sequence is 14 residues long. As DNA, the CDR3 is TGTGCCAGCAGCGTCCGGGACAGCTTCTACGAGCAGTACTTC. This encodes CASSVRDSFYEQYF.

The chain carries TRBV4-3 and TRBJ2-7, with D possibly being TRBD1 or TRBD2 (6 bases each). Trimming pared 0 bases from V and 0 bases from J, leaving 9 bases between. CDR1 LGHNA and CDR2 YSLEER come from the germline V gene. CDR3 size: 15 residues. CDR3 bases: TGCGCCAGCAGCCAAGACTGGGGGGCCTCCTACGAGCAGTACTTC. Amino acid sequence: CASSQDWGASYEQYF.

The chain couples TRBV11-2 to TRBJ2-3, with TRBD2 matching over 10 bases. The CDR3 contains 17 residues. Unmatched junction bases numbered 9, after V lost 3 bases and J lost 3 bases. Germline lookup yields CDR1 SGHAT and CDR2 FQNNGV. CDR3 nucleotides: TGTGCCAGCAGCTTGGAGCTAGCGGGAGAGGAGACAGATACGCAGTATTTT. Translating gives CASSLELAGEETDTQYF.

The chain is built from TRBV5-1 and TRBJ1-2; the match to TRBD1 covers 11 bases. Germline loops: CDR1 SGHRS, CDR2 YFSETQ. The CDR3 spans 14 residues. V trimming: 6 bases; J trimming: 5 bases; junction bases outside the gene matches: 6. CDR3: CASKPGQGGYGYTF. CDR3 nucleotide sequence: TGCGCCAGCAAACCGGGACAGGGGGGTTATGGCTACACCTTC. Together with reference TRBV5-1 and TRBJ1-2, the CDR3 gives the full variable domain: KAGVTQTPRYLIKTRGQQVTLSCSPISGHRSVSWYQQTPGQGLQFLFEYFSETQRNKGNFPGRFSGRQFSNSRSEMNVSTLELGDSALYLCASKPGQGGYGYTFGSGTRLTVV.

CDR3 DNA: TGTGCCAGCAGCCGACAGGGCGGAAACTATGGCTACACCTTC. This sequence encodes CASSRQGGNYGYTF. V and J are TRBV27 and TRBJ1-2; 7 nucleotides match TRBD1. The ends lost 6 bases at V and 2 bases at J; junction bases unmatched: 6. CDR1 and CDR2 (germline): MNHEY, SMNVEV (reference sequence). This CDR3 spans 14 amino acids.